These 24 T cell receptor beta chains were all obtained from the same sample, sequenced in a study of T cell responses to AZD1222 COVID-19 vaccine. The protocol was immunoSEQ multiplex PCR, while the TCRdb copy is restricted to in-frame clones and leaves out a portion. The table has about 270,000 clones, 90% to 95% seen once; the top ten hold 0.5% to 0.65%. The material sequenced was peripheral blood, taken 28 days after the second AZD1222 dose. These TCRs come from an adult who received the AZD1222 COVID-19 vaccine.

This chain links TRBV2 with TRBJ1-6; D ambiguous. Per the germline V gene, CDR1 is SNHLY and CDR2 is FYNNEI. CDR3 length: 17 amino acids. V dropped 1 base and J dropped 0 bases, with 10 bases sitting between them. For the CDR3, the DNA is TGTGCCAGCAGTGAAGGTTGGGAACGCTCCTATAATTCACCCCTCCACTTT. Translation: CASSEGWERSYNSPLHF.

J is TRBJ2-6 and V is TRBV25-1; D ambiguous. This CDR3 has 15 residues. CDR1 is MGHDK and CDR2 is SYGVNS in the germline V gene. Deletions cut 4 bases from V and 0 bases from J, with 7 bases between. The CDR3 bases are TGTGCCAGCAGTGGGGTCTTCTCTGGGGCCAACGTCCTGACTTTC. This codes for CASSGVFSGANVLTF.

The gene calls are TRBV2 and TRBJ1-2; D not certain. V was shortened by 6 bases and J by 7 bases, with 15 bases between the two germline ends. Germline V gene sequence: CDR1 SNHLY, CDR2 FYNNEI. This CDR3 comprises 13 residues. The CDR3 region is CASRKDAAGGYTF. The CDR3 bases are TGTGCCAGCAGAAAGGATGCGGCTGGTGGCTACACCTTC.

A single count supports this clone. The chain recombines TRBV4-1 with TRBJ1-2; D gene ambiguous. There are 13 residues in the CDR3. Germline V CDR1 and CDR2: MGHRA, YSYEKL. The ends were cut back, 0 bases at V and 6 bases at J, with 8 bases in the middle. The DNA of the CDR3 is TGCGCCAGCAGCCAAGATCGAGTTAATGGCTACACCTTC. Amino acid sequence: CASSQDRVNGYTF.

The genes are TRBV7-9 and TRBJ2-1; 7 positions match TRBD2. Losses at the gene ends were 5 bases for V and 9 bases for J; bases not matched to a gene: 7. The CDR3 length is 13 residues. The germline V gene encodes CDR1 SEHNR and CDR2 FQNEAQ (reference sequence). CDR3 sequence reads: CASSRGSVSEQFF. DNA of the CDR3: TGTGCCAGCAGCCGCGGGAGCGTCAGTGAGCAGTTCTTC.

This sequence joins TRBV6-2 or TRBV6-3 and TRBJ2-7; 7 bases map to TRBD2. This CDR3 spans 16 amino acids. Germline CDR1 reads MNHEY; CDR2 reads SVGEGT. V gave up 0 bases and J gave up 3 bases; unmatched junction bases: 8. The CDR3: CASSYSGLAELYEQYF. CDR3 DNA: TGTGCCAGCAGTTACTCGGGGCTAGCGGAGCTCTACGAGCAGTACTTC.

The chain links TRBV30 to TRBJ1-1; TRBD1 matches 10 bases. Germline values: CDR1 GTSNPN, CDR2 SVGIG (reference sequence). The V gene end was trimmed by 5 bases and the J gene end by 1 base; junction bases not matched to a gene: 4. The CDR3 is made up of 14 amino acids. The CDR3 DNA reads TGTGCCTGGCACAGGACAGGGGGGAACACTGAAGCTTTCTTT. Its translation is CAWHRTGGNTEAFF.

The V gene is TRBV7-3, the J gene TRBJ2-1, with D perhaps matching TRBD2 (5 bases). Germline V gene data show CDR1 as SGHTA and CDR2 as FQGTGA. Trimming took off 1 base at V and 2 bases at J, with 6 bases between the two ends. The CDR3 loop spans 14 amino acids. CDR3 in DNA: TGTGCCAGCAGCTTAAACGGGGCCTACAATGAGCAGTTCTTC. It translates to CASSLNGAYNEQFF.

In its sample, this clone was seen once. This sequence joins TRBV18 and TRBJ1-2; 10 nucleotides align to TRBD1. The CDR3 contains 14 residues. The germline V gene has CDR1 KGHSH and CDR2 LQKENI. V shed 2 bases, J shed 5 bases, and the junction held 2 bases outside the gene matches. CDR3 coding DNA: TGTGCCAGCTCACCAAAGGGACAGGGGTATGGCTACACCTTC. It codes for CASSPKGQGYGYTF. The variable domain in full, completed from reference TRBV18 and TRBJ1-2, reads NAGVMQNPRHLVRRRGQEARLRCSPMKGHSHVYWYRQLPEEGLKFMVYLQKENIIDESGMPKERFSAEFPKEGPSILRIQQVVRGDSAAYFCASSPKGQGYGYTFGSGTRLTVV.

The chain links TRBV29-1 to TRBJ2-1, with D tentatively TRBD2 (5 bases). The CDR3 has 15 amino acids. V shed 1 base and J shed 0 bases, with 10 bases lying between them. CDR1 SQVTM and CDR2 ANQGSEA come from the germline V gene. The CDR3 DNA sequence: TGCAGCGTTGAAGGCGGGCAGAGCTCCTACAATGAGCAGTTCTTC. Translation gives CSVEGGQSSYNEQFF.

The V gene is TRBV4-3, the J gene TRBJ1-1; maybe TRBD1 (5 bases). There are 14 residues in the CDR3. The V and J ends lost 3 bases and 5 bases respectively, with 13 bases between them. CDR1 is LGHNA and CDR2 is YSLEER in the germline V gene. The CDR3 sequence: CASSQGGRGTEAFF. In DNA, the CDR3 is TGCGCCAGCAGCCAGGGGGGGAGGGGAACTGAAGCTTTCTTT.

This rearrangement joins TRBV2 to TRBJ2-1, with TRBD2 matching 10 bases. J lost 0 bases, V lost 6 bases, and 2 bases had no gene match. Germline assignment: CDR1 SNHLY and CDR2 FYNNEI. The CDR3 is 15 amino acids. This CDR3 is CASSPSGGSYNEQFF. The CDR3 DNA follows: TGTGCCAGCAGCCCTAGCGGGGGCTCCTACAATGAGCAGTTCTTC. Full variable domain (remainder filled in from reference TRBV2 and TRBJ2-1): EPEVTQTPSHQVTQMGQEVILRCVPISNHLYFYWYRQILGQKVEFLVSFYNNEISEKSEIFDDQFSVERPDGSNFTLKIRSTKLEDSAMYFCASSPSGGSYNEQFFGPGTRLTVL.

This clone was seen only once. The rearrangement joins TRBV9 to TRBJ1-1, with D perhaps matching TRBD1 (6 bases). The CDR3 runs to 13 residues. Germline lookup yields CDR1 SGDLS and CDR2 YYNGEE. V lost 4 bases to trimming and J lost 3 bases, with 10 bases between them. The CDR3 sequence: CASSPGHYTEAFF. The DNA of the CDR3 is TGTGCCAGCAGCCCGGGACACTACACTGAAGCTTTCTTT.

V and J are TRBV28 and TRBJ1-1; D perhaps matches TRBD1 (6 bases). Trimming left V 9 bases short and J 11 bases short, with 13 bases between. Germline values: CDR1 MDHEN, CDR2 SYDVKM. The CDR3 totals 10 residues. The CDR3 protein is CASYYREAFF. CDR3 nucleotide sequence: TGTGCCAGTTATTACAGGGAGGCTTTCTTT.

V gene TRBV7-8 combines with J gene TRBJ2-5; possibly TRBD1 for D (5 bases). Germline V gives CDR1 SGHVS, CDR2 FQNEAQ. The CDR3 sequence is 13 residues long. V lost 5 bases and J 5 bases, leaving 12 bases between the germline ends. CDR3 coding DNA: TGTGCCAGCAGCCCCCGGCCAGGGGAGACCCAGTACTTC. As protein: CASSPRPGETQYF.

J is TRBJ2-1 and V is TRBV24-1; TRBD2 matches at 8 bases. The CDR3 covers 16 residues. The V and J ends lost 4 bases and 8 bases, in that order; junction bases with no gene match: 12. Germline-derived CDR1 and CDR2 are KGHDR and SFDVKD. CDR3 coding DNA: TGTGCCACCAGTGACCTTCCGGGACTAGGTCTACATGAGCAGTTCTTC. This sequence encodes CATSDLPGLGLHEQFF.

This chain links TRBV28 with TRBJ1-3; D remains unclear. The germline CDR1 and CDR2 sequences are MDHEN and SYDVKM. The CDR3 loop spans 14 amino acids. Trimming removed 3 bases from V and 0 bases from J, with 6 bases in between. CDR3 sequence: CASSFSSSGNTIYF. Here the CDR3 DNA reads TGTGCCAGCAGTTTTTCGAGCTCTGGAAACACCATATATTTT.

The V gene is TRBV25-1, the J gene TRBJ2-7; the D is unclear. Germline CDR1 reads MGHDK; CDR2 reads SYGVNS. Between the trimmed V and J ends, which lost 8 bases and 2 bases, there was a span of 13 bases. The CDR3 sequence is 13 residues long. In DNA, the CDR3 is TGTGCCAGCGCCGACTGGTGGGCCTACGAGCAGTACTTC. Amino acids: CASADWWAYEQYF.

This clone was seen a handful of times. The chain recombines TRBV24-1 with TRBJ1-3; D perhaps matches TRBD1 (5 bases). The V and J ends lost 5 bases and 4 bases respectively, with 11 bases between them. Germline V lookup: CDR1 KGHDR, CDR2 SFDVKD. This CDR3 contains 14 residues. CDR3 sequence (DNA): TGTGCCACCAGTGGAGGGGACGGAGGAAACACCATATATTTT. As protein: CATSGGDGGNTIYF.

The chain joins TRBV18 to TRBJ1-5; weak D call: TRBD1 (5 bases). Germline lookup yields CDR1 KGHSH and CDR2 LQKENI. The CDR3 loop spans 14 amino acids. Trimming left V 6 bases short and J 6 bases short, with 15 bases between. The CDR3 reads CASSSGARSQPQHF. The CDR3 nucleotides read TGTGCCAGCTCGTCCGGGGCTAGGAGTCAGCCCCAGCATTTT.

Only one count was recorded for this clone. J is TRBJ2-3 and V is TRBV7-3, with no clear D. Germline V gene lookup returns CDR1 SGHTA and CDR2 FQGTGA. The CDR3 sequence is 13 residues long. Deletions cut 0 bases from V and 5 bases from J, with 6 bases between. CDR3 region: CASSLTVEDTQYF. The CDR3 bases are TGTGCCAGCAGCTTAACGGTTGAAGATACGCAGTATTTT.

This clone was counted a single time. CDR3 in amino acids: CASSLQRRPNQPQHF. The CDR3 coding sequence is TGTGCCAGCAGCTTACAACGCAGGCCCAATCAGCCCCAGCATTTT. The chain couples TRBV7-8 to TRBJ1-5; D is unclear. The CDR3 is made up of 15 amino acids. The V gene's germline CDR1 is SGHVS and CDR2 FQNEAQ. V was trimmed by 2 bases and J by 3 bases, leaving 11 bases between them.

This clone was observed once. The rearrangement joins TRBV19 to TRBJ2-6; 8 bases align to TRBD1. V lost 6 bases and J lost 2; bases outside the gene matches: 3. Looked up from germline, CDR1 is LNHDA and CDR2 is SQIVND (reference sequence). This CDR3 is built from 15 residues. For the CDR3, the DNA is TGTGCCAGTAGATCGACAGGGGCTGGGGCCAACGTCCTGACTTTC. It specifies CASRSTGAGANVLTF.

This chain uses TRBV10-3 with TRBJ1-6, with D hard to call. From germline, CDR1 is ENHRY and CDR2 SYGVKD. Trimming left V 10 bases short and J 7 bases short, with 20 bases between. The CDR3 length is 15 residues. CDR3 in amino acids: CATSPGGQANSPLHF. The DNA of the CDR3 is TGTGCCACCAGCCCCGGTGGGCAGGCAAATTCACCCCTCCACTTT.